The 7 T cell receptor beta chains below come from one sample, sequenced in a study of blood T cell repertoires in COVID-19. Sequenced by immunoSEQ multiplex PCR; TCRdb stores in-frame clones only, minus some. The sample includes 190,000 or so clones, around 88% of them seen just once. Sequencing used peripheral blood. The receptors here all came from a woman aged 25-40 years with acute or convalescent COVID-19.

The chain has TRBV9 and TRBJ1-2; D possibly corresponds to TRBD1 (6 bases). Germline lookup yields CDR1 SGDLS and CDR2 YYNGEE. With 10 bases removed from V and 7 bases from J, the gap between germline ends came to 20 bases. This CDR3 has 13 amino acids. CDR3 loop: CAPASGGRVGYTF. The CDR3 DNA reads as TGTGCCCCCGCCTCTGGGGGCAGGGTTGGCTACACCTTC.

The genes are TRBV28 and TRBJ2-1; the D gene is possibly TRBD2 (5 bases). Germline V lookup: CDR1 MDHEN, CDR2 SYDVKM. The CDR3 totals 13 residues. The germline V and J ends were trimmed by 2 bases and 8 bases, with 10 bases remaining between them. The CDR3 DNA is TGTGCCAGCAGTTTACCTAGCCCGTATGAGCAGTTCTTC. It translates to CASSLPSPYEQFF.

The chain has TRBV12-3 or TRBV12-4 and TRBJ2-7, with no clear D. The CDR3 consists of 13 residues. Trimming took 6 bases from V and 6 from J, leaving 15 bases between them. The chain's CDR3 is CASSLIIIGEQYF. CDR3 coding DNA: TGTGCCAGCAGCCTAATTATTATCGGCGAGCAGTACTTC.

The J gene is TRBJ2-5, the V gene TRBV30, with D unresolved. Deletions cut 5 bases from V and 9 bases from J, with 19 bases between. The length of the CDR3 is 13 residues. From germline, CDR1 is GTSNPN and CDR2 SVGIG (reference sequence). The CDR3 DNA reads as TGTGCCTGGGTCGCGAAGTCTTCTGTGGCCCAGTACTTC. It specifies CAWVAKSSVAQYF.

The chain is built from TRBV6-5 and TRBJ1-2, with unresolved D. The CDR3 length is 13 residues. CDR1 and CDR2 from the germline V gene are MNHEY and SVGAGI. V lost 6 bases, J lost 4 bases, and 12 bases lay in between. CDR3 protein: CASRPRQVYGYTF. DNA of the CDR3: TGTGCCAGCAGACCGCGACAAGTCTATGGCTACACCTTC.

The CDR3 sequence is CASSLAVGGYNEQFF. The CDR3 nucleotides are TGCGCCAGCAGCTTGGCTGTGGGGGGTTACAATGAGCAGTTCTTC. This rearrangement joins TRBV5-1 to TRBJ2-1, with a weak D call TRBD2 (6 bases). The CDR3 spans 15 residues. Looked up from germline, CDR1 is SGHRS and CDR2 is YFSETQ. The V and J ends lost 0 bases and 4 bases respectively, with 11 bases between them.

The CDR3 DNA reads TGTGCCAGCAGCTTTCAGGGAAACAGCAATCAGCCCCAGCATTTT. This translates into CASSFQGNSNQPQHF. The chain couples TRBV5-5 to TRBJ1-5; tentative D call: TRBD1 (5 bases). The germline V gene encodes CDR1 SGHKS and CDR2 YYEKEE (reference sequence). The CDR3 has 15 amino acids. Trimming shortened V by 2 bases and J by 1 base, and 10 bases separated the two germline ends.